Below, 5 T cell receptor beta chains from the same sample are listed, as sequenced in a study of blood T cells in healthy people across ages. Alongside a J-beta primer mix, a sample-barcoded 5' primer served in a second PCR lasting about 7 to 11 cycles. In TCRdb, the 5' RACE reads were re-called with MiXCR into one record per CDR3 protein. The table includes 750,000 to 950,000 distinct CDR3 sequences, roughly 50% detected once. Sequencing used blood. The source is a man at least 80 years old in good health.

This chain connects TRBV29-1 to TRBJ1-2, with D hard to call. V lost 7 bases and J lost 9, with 18 bases in between. The germline gives CDR1 SQVTM, CDR2 ANQGSEA. CDR3 length equals 12 residues. CDR3 residues: CSAPGGERRYTF. The CDR3 coding sequence is TGCAGCGCCCCGGGCGGGGAAAGGCGCTACACCTTC.

The rearrangement joins TRBV27 to TRBJ1-2, with TRBD1 matching over 9 bases. The CDR3 has 14 residues. Germline values: CDR1 MNHEY, CDR2 SMNVEV (reference sequence). Trimming cost V 3 bases and J 8 bases; bases outside gene matches: 7. CDR3 nucleotides: TGTGCCAGCAGTTTCACACAGGGGGCGGGGGGCTACACCTTC. This encodes CASSFTQGAGGYTF.

The chain combines TRBV7-9 with TRBJ2-1; possibly TRBD1 for D (6 bases). This CDR3 comprises 15 residues. Trimming pared 3 bases from V and 5 bases from J, leaving 14 bases between. Germline V gene data show CDR1 as SEHNR and CDR2 as FQNEAQ (reference sequence). CDR3 DNA sequence: TGTGCCAGCAGCTTCGTGCAGGGGTGGGACAATGAGCAGTTCTTC. Its protein product is CASSFVQGWDNEQFF.

The CDR3 spells CASSLEGSVEKLFF. Written as DNA, the CDR3 is TGCGCCAGCAGCTTGGAGGGGTCAGTTGAAAAACTGTTTTTT. The rearrangement uses TRBV5-1 and TRBJ1-4; the D gene is possibly TRBD1 (5 bases). This CDR3 contains 14 residues. V was cut by 0 bases and J by 7 bases, with 10 bases left in between. Germline lookup yields CDR1 SGHRS and CDR2 YFSETQ.

The J gene is TRBJ1-2, the V gene TRBV10-3, with 8 bases lining up with TRBD1. Trimming removed 7 bases from V and 1 base from J; junction bases left unmatched: 11. This CDR3 has 16 amino acids. The germline gives CDR1 ENHRY, CDR2 SYGVKD. CDR3 protein: CAIKGNGTGFNYGYTF. CDR3 nucleotides: TGTGCCATCAAGGGGAACGGGACAGGCTTTAACTATGGCTACACCTTC.